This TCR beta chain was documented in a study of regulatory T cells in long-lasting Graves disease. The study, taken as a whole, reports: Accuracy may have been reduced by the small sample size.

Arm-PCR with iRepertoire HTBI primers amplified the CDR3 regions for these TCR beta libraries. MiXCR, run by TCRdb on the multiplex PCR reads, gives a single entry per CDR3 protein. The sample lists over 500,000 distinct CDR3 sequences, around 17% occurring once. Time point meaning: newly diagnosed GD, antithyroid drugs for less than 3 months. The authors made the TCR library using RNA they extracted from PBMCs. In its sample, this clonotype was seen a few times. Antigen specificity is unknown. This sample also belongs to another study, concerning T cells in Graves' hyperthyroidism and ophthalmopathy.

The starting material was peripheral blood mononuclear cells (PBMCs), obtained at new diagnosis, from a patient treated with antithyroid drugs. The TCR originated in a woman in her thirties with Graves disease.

The CDR3 protein is CASSLKLADSTDTQYF. CDR3 bases: TGTGCCAGCAGCTTAAAACTAGCGGACAGCACAGATACGCAGTATTTT. The J gene is TRBJ2-3, the V gene TRBV7-9; TRBD2 matches 8 bases. Per the germline V gene, CDR1 is SEHNR and CDR2 is FQNEAQ (reference sequence). V dropped 2 bases and J dropped 0; count of bases not matched to a gene: 4. The CDR3 consists of 16 residues.